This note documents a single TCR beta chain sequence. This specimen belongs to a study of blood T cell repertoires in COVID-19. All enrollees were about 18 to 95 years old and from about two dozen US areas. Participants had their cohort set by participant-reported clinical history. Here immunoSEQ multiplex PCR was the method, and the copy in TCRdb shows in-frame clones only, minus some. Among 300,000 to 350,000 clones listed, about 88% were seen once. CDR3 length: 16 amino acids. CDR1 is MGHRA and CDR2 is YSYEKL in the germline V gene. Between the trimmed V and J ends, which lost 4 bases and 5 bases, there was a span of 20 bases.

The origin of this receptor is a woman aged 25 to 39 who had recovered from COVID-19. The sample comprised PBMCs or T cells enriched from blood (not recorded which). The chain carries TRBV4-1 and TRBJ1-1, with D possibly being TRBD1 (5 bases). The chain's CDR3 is CASSPLRGDSLTEAFF. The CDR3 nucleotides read TGCGCCAGCAGCCCTCTTCGGGGGGATAGTTTGACTGAAGCTTTCTTT.